This TCR beta chain came from a study of T cell responses to AZD1222 COVID-19 vaccine. The overall study: Pooled samples include second doses given at about 4 or 12 weeks.

Here immunoSEQ multiplex PCR was the method, and the copy in TCRdb shows in-frame clones only, minus some. Of roughly 100,000 clones listed, roughly 87% are singletons. CDR1 is MNHEY and CDR2 is SVGEGT in the germline V gene. The J segment lost 9 bases and the V segment lost 4 bases, leaving 9 bases of the junction unmatched. This CDR3 has 14 residues. Sequencing was performed on peripheral blood, taken on day 0 of AZD1222 vaccination. The rearrangement links TRBV6-2 or TRBV6-3 to TRBJ1-5; 7 nucleotides line up with TRBD1. The receptor comes from an adult in good health. CDR3 amino acids: CASSSRTGGGPQHF. The CDR3 region has the DNA TGTGCCAGCAGTTCCCGGACAGGCGGGGGGCCCCAGCATTTT.